This entry lists 27 T cell receptor beta chains sequenced from one sample in a study of blood T cell repertoires in COVID-19. Measured with immunoSEQ multiplex PCR; TCRdb has only the in-frame clones, and not every one. The repertoire has 200,000 to 250,000 clones, more than 70% of them found once; the top ten carry 2.1%. The sequencing sample was made of peripheral blood. The source of these receptors is a woman in her thirties or forties who had recovered from COVID-19.

This clone was detected only once. J is TRBJ2-1 and V is TRBV7-9, with 7 bases identical to TRBD2. Trimming removed 5 bases from V and 7 bases from J; junction bases left unmatched: 11. The CDR3 contains 15 residues. Germline V gene data show CDR1 as SEHNR and CDR2 as FQNEAQ (reference sequence). Written as DNA, the CDR3 is TGTGCCAGCAGCCCCAGCGGGATCGGACCGAATGAGCAGTTCTTC. This sequence encodes CASSPSGIGPNEQFF.

This clone has only a few counts. The J gene is TRBJ1-2, the V gene TRBV7-2, with 9 positions matching TRBD1. Germline loops: CDR1 SGHTA, CDR2 FQGNSA. V gave up 2 bases and J gave up 5 bases; unmatched junction bases: 6. The CDR3 extends over 15 amino acids. CDR3 sequence (DNA): TGTGCCAGCAGCTTAACGACAGGGGGGGGATATGGCTACACCTTC. Its protein product is CASSLTTGGGYGYTF.

This chain links TRBV4-3 with TRBJ2-1; TRBD2 matches 9 bases. V lost 0 bases to trimming and J lost 9 bases; unmatched junction nucleotides: 9. Germline V gene lookup returns CDR1 LGHNA and CDR2 YSLEER. This CDR3 contains 16 residues. The CDR3 DNA reads TGCGCCAGCAGCCAAGATCGAGCGGGAGGCAGGGGTGAGCAGTTCTTC. Protein: CASSQDRAGGRGEQFF.

Here the CDR3 DNA reads TGTGCCAGCAGTCCCTACGGACAGGGGCATATGGGGGGTTCACCCCTCCACTTT. Its translation: CASSPYGQGHMGGSPLHF. V is TRBV6-4 and J is TRBJ1-6; 9 positions match TRBD1. V lost 5 bases to trimming and J lost 9 bases; unmatched junction nucleotides: 17. Germline V gene sequence: CDR1 MRHNA, CDR2 SNTAGT. CDR3 length: 18 residues.

This chain uses TRBV2 with TRBJ2-3; 7 nucleotides match TRBD2. With V trimmed by 0 bases and J by 6 bases, 12 bases remained unmatched. The CDR3 has 17 amino acids. From germline, CDR1 is SNHLY and CDR2 FYNNEI. In nucleotides, the CDR3 is TGTGCCAGCAGTGAAGCTCTCTGGGGCGGGAGCGGGGATACGCAGTATTTT. Amino acid sequence: CASSEALWGGSGDTQYF.

The V gene is TRBV27, the J gene TRBJ2-1; TRBD1 is a possible D gene (6 bases). CDR3 length: 15 amino acids. Looked up from germline, CDR1 is MNHEY and CDR2 is SMNVEV (reference sequence). V was shortened by 3 bases and J by 0 bases, with 9 bases between the two germline ends. Here the CDR3 reads CASSFEGVSYNEQFF. For the CDR3, the DNA is TGTGCCAGCAGTTTTGAGGGGGTCTCCTACAATGAGCAGTTCTTC.

The chain joins TRBV19 to TRBJ1-5; 9 bases map to TRBD1. CDR3 length equals 16 residues. The junction had 6 bases not matched to a gene; V was cut back by 0 bases and J by 6 bases. CDR1 and CDR2 (germline): LNHDA, SQIVND (reference sequence). The CDR3 reads CASSIDSGTGSQPQHF. The CDR3 DNA follows: TGTGCCAGTAGTATAGATTCCGGGACAGGGTCTCAGCCCCAGCATTTT. Based on the CDR3 plus reference TRBV19 and TRBJ1-5, the full variable domain is DGGITQSPKYLFRKEGQNVTLSCEQNLNHDAMYWYRQDPGQGLRLIYYSQIVNDFQKGDIAEGYSVSREKKESFPLTVTSAQKNPTAFYLCASSIDSGTGSQPQHFGDGTRLSIL.

This sequence joins TRBV25-1 and TRBJ2-1, with 9 bases matching TRBD1. The V gene's germline CDR1 is MGHDK and CDR2 SYGVNS. V lost 4 bases and J lost 5; bases outside the gene matches: 0. CDR3 size: 13 residues. CDR3 loop: CASSGQGDNEQFF. CDR3 nucleotides: TGTGCCAGCAGTGGACAGGGGGACAATGAGCAGTTCTTC.

V usage is TRBV19 and J usage is TRBJ1-2; maybe TRBD1 (5 bases). There are 12 residues in the CDR3. The V end was cut by 2 bases, the J end by 8 bases, with 9 bases between. In germline, CDR1 is LNHDA, CDR2 SQIVND (reference sequence). CDR3 loop: CASSIQGGGYTF. The CDR3 nucleotides are TGTGCCAGTAGTATACAGGGTGGCGGCTACACCTTC.

The V gene is TRBV15, the J gene TRBJ2-7, with 7 nucleotides matching TRBD2. The V segment lost 2 bases and the J segment 2 bases; nucleotides outside the gene matches: 12. Germline CDR1 is LNHNV and CDR2 is YYDKDF (reference sequence). There are 17 residues in the CDR3. CDR3 bases: TGTGCCACCAGCAGACCCTCCCGAGCGGGGACTACCTACGAGCAGTACTTC. It codes for CATSRPSRAGTTYEQYF.

The J gene is TRBJ2-2, the V gene TRBV30; D gene uncertain. The germline V gene has CDR1 GTSNPN and CDR2 SVGIG (reference sequence). The germline V and J ends were trimmed by 2 bases and 3 bases, with 10 bases remaining between them. The CDR3 consists of 14 residues. The CDR3 loop reads CAWSPGSYTGELFF. The CDR3 coding sequence is TGTGCCTGGAGTCCCGGGTCCTACACCGGGGAGCTGTTTTTT. Complete variable domain (other parts from reference TRBV30 and TRBJ2-2): SQTIHQWPATLVQPVGSPLSLECTVEGTSNPNLYWYRQAAGRGLQLLFYSVGIGQISSEVPQNLSASRPQDRQFILSSKKLLLSDSGFYLCAWSPGSYTGELFFGEGSRLTVL.

The rearrangement joins TRBV9 to TRBJ2-3, with 12 bases fitting TRBD2. CDR1 SGDLS and CDR2 YYNGEE come from the germline V gene. The CDR3 runs to 18 residues. Losses at the gene ends were 3 bases for V and 3 bases for J; bases not matched to a gene: 11. Here the CDR3 DNA reads TGTGCCAGCAGCGCCACTCAATCGACTAGCGGGAGTACAGATACGCAGTATTTT. This translates into CASSATQSTSGSTDTQYF.

The rearrangement links TRBV25-1 to TRBJ1-2; 9 nucleotides agree with TRBD1. Germline V gene data show CDR1 as MGHDK and CDR2 as SYGVNS. The CDR3 extends over 14 amino acids. The V gene end was trimmed by 6 bases and the J gene end by 7 bases; junction bases not matched to a gene: 9. The CDR3 DNA is TGTGCCAGCAGGGGGGACAGGGAGGCCAGTGGCTACACCTTC. Translating it yields CASRGDREASGYTF.

The rearrangement links TRBV7-6 to TRBJ2-3, with 10 positions matching TRBD2. Germline CDR1 and CDR2: SGHVS and FNYEAQ. CDR3 size: 16 residues. Germline trimming cut 5 bases from V and 4 bases from J; bases unmatched to any gene: 9. CDR3: CASSPRVAGGADTQYF. CDR3 nucleotide sequence: TGTGCCAGCAGCCCACGGGTAGCGGGAGGCGCAGATACGCAGTATTTT. Filled out from reference TRBV7-6 and TRBJ2-3, the complete variable domain reads GAGVSQSPRYKVTKRGQDVALRCDPISGHVSLYWYRQALGQGPEFLTYFNYEAQQDKSGLPNDRFSAERPEGSISTLTIQRTEQRDSAMYRCASSPRVAGGADTQYFGPGTRLTVL.

The chain is built from TRBV4-3 and TRBJ2-1; possibly TRBD2 for D (6 bases). Germline-derived CDR1 and CDR2 are LGHNA and YSLEER. V was clipped by 6 bases and J by 9 bases, with 21 bases between them. The CDR3 consists of 15 residues. The CDR3 coding sequence is TGCGCCAGCAGTCAAAGGAGGGGCTTCCTCGGTGAGCAGTTCTTC. It is translated as CASSQRRGFLGEQFF.

This clone appeared a single time. The chain couples TRBV20-1 to TRBJ2-4, with 11 nucleotides matching TRBD2. The junction had 8 bases not matched to a gene; V was cut back by 3 bases and J by 7 bases. The CDR3 sequence is 15 residues long. CDR1 is DFQATT and CDR2 is SNEGSKA in the germline V gene (reference sequence). CDR3 nucleotides: TGCAGTGCTAGTCCGGTAGCGGGAGGGAGGAACATTCAGTACTTC. Its protein is CSASPVAGGRNIQYF.

This clone has a single count. This sequence joins TRBV6-1 and TRBJ1-1; D ambiguous. CDR1 is MNHNS, CDR2 SASEGT, per germline. The germline V and J ends were trimmed by 3 bases and 0 bases, with 14 bases remaining between them. There are 16 residues in the CDR3. This chain's CDR3 is CASSEFEVGLNTEAFF. The CDR3 DNA sequence: TGTGCCAGCAGTGAGTTCGAGGTTGGATTGAACACTGAAGCTTTCTTT.

The rearrangement joins TRBV30 to TRBJ1-1; D is possibly TRBD1 (6 bases). V was shortened by 1 base and J by 4 bases, with 13 bases between the two germline ends. Germline V gives CDR1 GTSNPN, CDR2 SVGIG (reference sequence). The CDR3 spans 14 residues. CDR3 sequence reads: CAWSETTGITEAFF. CDR3 nucleotides: TGTGCCTGGAGTGAGACTACAGGGATCACTGAAGCTTTCTTT.

This clone was picked up many times. This chain links TRBV5-6 with TRBJ2-7; D unclear. This CDR3 region has 11 residues. CDR1 is SGHDT, CDR2 YYEEEE, per germline. V gave up 2 bases and J gave up 4 bases, with 4 bases separating them. This CDR3 is CASSFRYEQYF. The CDR3 DNA is TGTGCCAGCAGCTTCAGATACGAGCAGTACTTC.

This clone was detected once. The chain has TRBV9 and TRBJ2-1; 7 bases map to TRBD2. The V gene end was trimmed by 4 bases and the J gene end by 12 bases; junction bases not matched to a gene: 7. Germline lookup yields CDR1 SGDLS and CDR2 YYNGEE. The CDR3 has 12 amino acids. The CDR3 nucleotides read TGTGCCAGCAGCCCCACCGGGACTATGCAGTTCTTC. Its protein product is CASSPTGTMQFF.

The chain joins TRBV14 to TRBJ1-2; tentatively, D is TRBD1 (5 bases). Germline CDR1 and CDR2: SGHDN and FVKESK. V lost 0 bases to trimming and J lost 0 bases, with 14 bases between them. The CDR3 consists of 17 residues. The CDR3 DNA sequence: TGTGCCAGCAGCCAAGATCCGGGGGGGAGGGCTAACTATGGCTACACCTTC. Translation: CASSQDPGGRANYGYTF. The full variable domain, completed using reference TRBV14 and TRBJ1-2, is EAGVTQFPSHSVIEKGQTVTLRCDPISGHDNLYWYRRVMGKEIKFLLHFVKESKQDESGMPNNRFLAERTGGTYSTLKVQPAELEDSGVYFCASSQDPGGRANYGYTFGSGTRLTVV.

The chain has TRBV18 and TRBJ2-3; D call uncertain. The germline V gene encodes CDR1 KGHSH and CDR2 LQKENI. The CDR3 has 15 amino acids. Trimming removed 3 bases from V and 0 bases from J, with 10 bases in between. The CDR3 bases are TGTGCCAGCTCACCCCCACATCCTAGCACAGATACGCAGTATTTT. Amino acids: CASSPPHPSTDTQYF.

V is TRBV5-4 and J is TRBJ1-2; the match to TRBD1 covers 9 bases. This CDR3 has 15 amino acids. With V trimmed by 3 bases and J by 3 bases, 6 bases remained unmatched. The germline CDR1 and CDR2 sequences are SGHNT and YYREEE (reference sequence). The CDR3 bases are TGTGCCAGCAGCTCCTCAGGACAGGGGTACTATGGCTACACCTTC. The encoded protein is CASSSSGQGYYGYTF.

J is TRBJ1-6 and V is TRBV7-8; D is undetermined. Deletions cut 6 bases from V and 4 bases from J, with 19 bases between. Looked up from germline, CDR1 is SGHVS and CDR2 is FQNEAQ. This CDR3 contains 17 residues. The CDR3 DNA reads as TGTGCCAGCAGACTATACGGGAGCAGCCCGTATAATTCACCCCTCCACTTT. Translation: CASRLYGSSPYNSPLHF. The variable domain in full, completed from reference TRBV7-8 and TRBJ1-6, reads GAGVSQSPRYKVAKRGQDVALRCDPISGHVSLFWYQQALGQGPEFLTYFQNEAQLDKSGLPSDRFFAERPEGSVSTLKIQRTQQEDSAVYLCASRLYGSSPYNSPLHFGNGTRLTVT.

In its sample, this clone was seen a few times. This CDR3 is also generated by other DNA sequences in the sample. The rearrangement joins TRBV6-5 to TRBJ2-7; possible D gene TRBD1, 7 bases. The CDR3 runs to 13 residues. Germline V gene lookup returns CDR1 MNHEY and CDR2 SVGAGI. V lost 2 bases and J lost 6, with 11 bases in between. CDR3 region: CASSYRQGGEQYF. CDR3 coding DNA: TGTGCCAGCAGTTACAGACAGGGAGGCGAGCAGTACTTC.

This clone showed up many times. The chain links TRBV20-1 to TRBJ1-1, with D unclear. Germline V gene sequence: CDR1 DFQATT, CDR2 SNEGSKA (reference sequence). The CDR3 has 11 amino acids. Deletions cut 7 bases from V and 7 bases from J, with 13 bases between. CDR3 coding DNA: TGCAGTGAGCAAATTGGGCTTGAAGCTTTCTTT. It encodes CSEQIGLEAFF.

The chain joins TRBV4-1 to TRBJ2-5; tentative D call: TRBD1 (7 bases). V was shortened by 5 bases and J by 2 bases, with 9 bases between the two germline ends. This CDR3 spans 13 amino acids. Germline loops: CDR1 MGHRA, CDR2 YSYEKL. DNA of the CDR3: TGCGCCAGCAGCGCGGGACAGCAAGAGACCCAGTACTTC. This sequence encodes CASSAGQQETQYF.